This T cell receptor (beta chain) was recorded in a study of blood T cell repertoires in COVID-19. Looking at the study overall: Samples came from the United States, Italy and Spain, spanning acute and convalescent COVID-19.

Clones were sequenced by immunoSEQ multiplex PCR, and TCRdb holds only the in-frame ones, with some missing. The data show fewer than 30,000 clones, with 80% to 90% seen just once and approximately 19% held by the top ten. Trimming removed 7 bases at V and 7 bases at J, with 23 bases between. CDR1 and CDR2 (germline): MNHEY, SVGEGT. The CDR3 is 16 amino acids. The specimen sequenced was peripheral blood. This chain links TRBV6-2 or TRBV6-3 with TRBJ1-3; a weak D match, TRBD1 (5 bases). The clonotype was recovered from a human donor in a cohort sampled during active COVID-19. The CDR3, as DNA: TGTGCCAGCACCCCCCGGGCCGCAGGGACTGTGAACACCATATATTTT. It is translated as CASTPRAAGTVNTIYF.